Below, one TCR beta chain is given with its context. These data are taken from a study of blood T cell repertoires in COVID-19. Overall study: T cells, B-cell-depleted T cells, or PBMCs provided the cDNA or gDNA that served as material.

The CDR3 covers 16 residues. Looked up from germline, CDR1 is SGHVS and CDR2 is FNYEAQ. The V end was cut by 3 bases, the J end by 5 bases, with 19 bases between. TCRdb keeps only in-frame clones here, not all; method: immunoSEQ multiplex PCR. The sample shows about 120,000 clones, over 60% of them seen only once. The gene calls are TRBV7-6 and TRBJ2-5, with D tentatively TRBD1 (7 bases). The TCR originated in a woman in her seventies with acute or convalescent COVID-19. The specimen sequenced was peripheral blood. The CDR3 reads CASSFGGQSLRETQYF. The CDR3 DNA reads TGTGCCAGCAGCTTCGGGGGACAGTCCTTGAGGGAGACCCAGTACTTC.